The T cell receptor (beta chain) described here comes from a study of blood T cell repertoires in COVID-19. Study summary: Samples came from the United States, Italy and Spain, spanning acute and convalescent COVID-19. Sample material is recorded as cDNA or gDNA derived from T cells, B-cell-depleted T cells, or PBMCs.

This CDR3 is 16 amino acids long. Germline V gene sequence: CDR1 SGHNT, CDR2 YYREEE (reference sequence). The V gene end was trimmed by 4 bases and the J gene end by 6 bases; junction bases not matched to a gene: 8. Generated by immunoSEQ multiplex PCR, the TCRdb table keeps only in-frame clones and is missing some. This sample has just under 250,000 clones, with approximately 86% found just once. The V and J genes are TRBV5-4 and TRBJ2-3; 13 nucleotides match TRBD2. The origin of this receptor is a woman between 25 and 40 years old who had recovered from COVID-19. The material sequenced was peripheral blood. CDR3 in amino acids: CASSILAGGPPDTQYF. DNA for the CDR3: TGTGCCAGCAGCATACTAGCGGGGGGGCCTCCGGATACGCAGTATTTT.